These 18 T cell receptor beta chains came from one sample sequenced in a study of spatial heterogeneity in lung cancer. Points from the study as a whole: Expanded alpha and beta TCR counts within tumors tracked tumor mutation counts.

Time point given: sample taken at primary tumor resection. No cognate antigen is known for these TCRs. TCRdb reprocessed the 5' RACE reads via MiXCR and lists one record per CDR3 protein. This table holds around 250 distinct CDR3 sequences, roughly two fifths found once. Material: lung tumor tissue, obtained at surgery. The source of these receptors is a female donor with early-stage non-small cell lung cancer.

This clonotype was counted a few times. This beta chain came through as a stray read in a library set up for alpha chains, and its size says little. The CDR3 DNA is TGTGCCAGCAGTTACGGGTCCGGGACGGTAACCTACGAGCAGTACTTC. Translating gives CASSYGSGTVTYEQYF. V usage is TRBV6-6 and J usage is TRBJ2-7, with D tentatively TRBD1 or TRBD2 (5 bases each). This CDR3 comprises 16 residues. Germline V lookup: CDR1 MNHNY, CDR2 SVGAGI (reference sequence). Trimming took off 2 bases at V and 2 bases at J, with 16 bases between the two ends.

A remark on this clonotype: Since the library was made to target alpha chains, this beta chain is a stray read and its abundance is not meaningful. V gene TRBV10-3 combines with J gene TRBJ2-7; D ambiguous. Germline values: CDR1 ENHRY, CDR2 SYGVKD. Deletions cut 0 bases from V and 5 bases from J, with 11 bases between. This CDR3 region has 14 residues. CDR3 bases: TGTGCCATCAGTGAGTCGATAGGAACAGACGAGCAGTACTTC. Translated, it gives CAISESIGTDEQYF.

As regards this clonotype: Being off target in a library aimed at alpha chains, this beta chain has a size of little meaning. The rearrangement links TRBV7-9 to TRBJ2-7; D possibly matches TRBD1 or TRBD2 (5 bases each). Trimming cost V 0 bases and J 6 bases, with 9 bases left between them. The CDR3 consists of 13 residues. Looked up from germline, CDR1 is SEHNR and CDR2 is FQNEAQ (reference sequence). For the CDR3, the DNA is TGTGCCAGCAGCTTAGCTGGGGGACGCGAGCAGTACTTC. This codes for CASSLAGGREQYF.

To note about this clonotype: This beta chain came through as a stray read in a library set up for alpha chains, and its size says little. The rearrangement uses TRBV11-3 and TRBJ2-1, with a possible D match to TRBD1 (7 bases). Trimming removed 6 bases at V and 3 bases at J, with 21 bases between. CDR3 length: 17 residues. Germline CDR1 is SGHNT and CDR2 is YENEEA. The CDR3 DNA reads as TGTGCCAGCAGACTTGACAGGGAGGTGGGGTACTACAATGAGCAGTTCTTC. It encodes CASRLDREVGYYNEQFF.

This clonotype was found a few times. Within a library made for alpha chains, this beta chain is off target, and its count is uninformative. The chain uses TRBV7-6 and TRBJ2-5; D may be TRBD1 or TRBD2 (5 bases each). Germline CDR1 SGHVS, CDR2 FNYEAQ. V lost 1 base and J lost 6, with 15 bases in between. The CDR3 loop spans 15 amino acids. For the CDR3, the DNA is TGTGCCAGCAGCTTAGGCATACGGGACGTACAGACCCAGTACTTC. Protein product: CASSLGIRDVQTQYF.

This clonotype is classed as large (0.1 to 1%). This beta chain is a stray sequence in a library constructed for alpha chains; its clone size is not meaningful. J is TRBJ2-7 and V is TRBV12-3 or TRBV12-4, with D maybe TRBD2 (6 bases). V was shortened by 5 bases and J by 11 bases, with 28 bases between the two germline ends. There are 16 residues in the CDR3. The CDR3 protein is CASSPAQELPSAGKYF. Written as DNA, the CDR3 is TGTGCCAGCAGTCCCGCGCAGGAGCTTCCATCCGCGGGAAAGTACTTC.

Points on this clonotype: This beta chain came through as a stray read in a library set up for alpha chains, and its size says little. The V gene is TRBV7-9, the J gene TRBJ1-2; TRBD1 matches at 8 bases. CDR1 is SEHNR, CDR2 FQNEAQ, per germline (reference sequence). The length of the CDR3 is 13 residues. V lost 5 bases and J lost 7; bases outside the gene matches: 6. CDR3 loop: CASSQGQGSGYTF. The DNA of the CDR3 is TGTGCCAGCAGCCAAGGACAGGGCTCTGGCTACACCTTC. Together with reference TRBV7-9 and TRBJ1-2, the CDR3 gives the full variable domain: DTGVSQNPRHKITKRGQNVTFRCDPISEHNRLYWYRQTLGQGPEFLTYFQNEAQLEKSRLLSDRFSAERPKGSFSTLEIQRTEQGDSAMYLCASSQGQGSGYTFGSGTRLTVV.

As concerns this clonotype: This beta chain turned up in a library designed for alpha chains; as an off-target read, its abundance says little. The J gene is TRBJ2-2, the V gene TRBV20-1; the D gene could be TRBD1 or TRBD2 (5 bases each). The CDR3 loop spans 13 amino acids. Trimming shortened V by 5 bases and J by 0 bases, and 7 bases separated the two germline ends. Germline values: CDR1 DFQATT, CDR2 SNEGSKA (reference sequence). CDR3 amino acids: CSAGTSNTGELFF. The CDR3 region has the DNA TGCAGTGCTGGGACGTCGAACACCGGGGAGCTGTTTTTT.

A remark on this clonotype: An end of the junction differs from the germline gene, which may be a read error. This beta chain is an off-target read within a library intended for alpha chains, so its frequency means little. The chain employs TRBV5-1 and TRBJ2-7; D ambiguous. The CDR3 runs 15 residues. Per germline, CDR1 SGHRS and CDR2 YFSETQ. The CDR3 nucleotides are TGCCCCAGCAGCTTGAACAGTGGGTCTTGGTACGAGCAGTACTTC. Protein product: CPSSLNSGSWYEQYF. Full variable domain (missing parts from reference TRBV5-1 and TRBJ2-7): KAGVTQTPRYLIKTRGQQVTLSCSPISGHRSVSWYQQTPGQGLQFLFEYFSETQRNKGNFPGRFSGRQFSNSRSEMNVSTLELGDSALYLCPSSLNSGSWYEQYFGPGTRLTVT.

This clonotype has only a few counts. Since it is a stray read in a library aimed at alpha chains, this beta chain has a size that is not meaningful. V gene TRBV6-5 combines with J gene TRBJ2-1; 13 bases line up with TRBD2. CDR1 and CDR2 (germline): MNHEY, SVGAGI. V dropped 5 bases and J dropped 5; count of bases not matched to a gene: 3. This CDR3 comprises 15 residues. The chain's CDR3 is CASSTTSGRNNEQFF. The DNA for the CDR3 is TGTGCCAGCAGTACGACTAGCGGGAGGAACAATGAGCAGTTCTTC.

In the case of this clonotype: One end of the junction is discordant with germline, which a read error may explain. This beta chain is an off-target read within a library intended for alpha chains, so its frequency means little. The J gene is TRBJ2-3, the V gene TRBV11-2; maybe TRBD2 (5 bases). The CDR3 contains 11 residues. Looked up from germline, CDR1 is SGHAT and CDR2 is FQNNGV. The DNA of the CDR3 is TGTGCCAGCAGGGAGGAAGATATGCAGTATTTT. Amino acids: CASREEDMQYF. The variable domain in full, with the rest retrieved from reference TRBV11-2 and TRBJ2-3, is EAGVAQSPRYKIIEKRQSVAFWCNPISGHATLYWYQQILGQGPKLLIQFQNNGVVDDSQLPKDRFSAERLKGVDSTLKIQPAKLEDSAVYLCASREEDMQYFGPGTRLTVL.

Concerning this clonotype: This beta chain is an off-target read within a library intended for alpha chains, so its frequency means little. The CDR3 spells CASSSSGSSYF. The CDR3 region has the DNA TGTGCCAGCAGCTCTAGCGGGAGCTCGTACTTC. The chain employs TRBV2 and TRBJ2-7; 10 nucleotides agree with TRBD2. Trimming cost V 6 bases and J 12 bases; bases outside gene matches: 5. Germline CDR1 reads SNHLY; CDR2 reads FYNNEI. The CDR3 sequence is 11 residues long.

A word on this clonotype: The size of this beta chain means little, since it is a stray read in a library made for alpha chains. The chain recombines TRBV7-2 with TRBJ2-1; TRBD1 or TRBD2 may be the D gene (5 bases each). Trimming left V 5 bases short and J 2 bases short, with 13 bases between. There are 15 residues in the CDR3. Germline CDR1 is SGHTA and CDR2 is FQGNSA. CDR3 in amino acids: CASSPEGYPYNEQFF. In nucleotides, the CDR3 is TGTGCCAGCAGCCCCGAGGGGTACCCCTACAATGAGCAGTTCTTC.

By share, this clonotype counts as hyperexpanded. Little can be read into the size of this beta chain, an off-target read in a library designed for alpha chains. V gene TRBV6-5 combines with J gene TRBJ2-7; TRBD2 matches 9 bases. Germline lookup yields CDR1 MNHEY and CDR2 SVGAGI. The CDR3 totals 15 residues. V trimming: 2 bases; J trimming: 6 bases; junction bases outside the gene matches: 8. The CDR3 spells CASSYGGGAGGEQYF. CDR3 sequence (DNA): TGTGCCAGCAGTTACGGCGGGGGGGCCGGCGGCGAGCAGTACTTC.

To note about this clonotype: A library made for alpha chains picked up this beta chain off target, so its size means little. The chain employs TRBV20-1 and TRBJ2-7; no reliable D call. V lost 6 bases to trimming and J lost 4 bases, with 10 bases between them. This CDR3 is built from 11 residues. From germline, CDR1 is DFQATT and CDR2 SNEGSKA (reference sequence). The CDR3 loop reads CSADDRYEQYF. CDR3 bases: TGCAGTGCGGATGACCGATACGAGCAGTACTTC.

Points on this clonotype: Since it is a stray read in a library aimed at alpha chains, this beta chain has a size that is not meaningful. The chain recombines TRBV21-1 with TRBJ2-3; no check of the table's D call, TRBD2, against the DNA was made. TRBV21-1 counts as a pseudogene. This CDR3 is built from 17 residues. The CDR3 sequence is CASSKGRDSGRGDTQYF. The CDR3, as DNA: TGTGCCAGCAGCAAAGGAAGGGATAGCGGGAGGGGAGATACGCAGTATTTT.

About this clonotype: Being off target in a library aimed at alpha chains, this beta chain has a size of little meaning. This chain joins TRBV11-2 and TRBJ2-7, with D perhaps matching TRBD1 or TRBD2 (5 bases each). Trimming removed 1 base from V and 2 bases from J, with 9 bases in between. The CDR3 is 14 amino acids. Germline V gene lookup returns CDR1 SGHAT and CDR2 FQNNGV. The CDR3 sequence is CASSLAGPPYEQYF. The CDR3 bases are TGTGCCAGCAGCTTAGCGGGGCCCCCCTACGAGCAGTACTTC.

This clonotype was recorded a few times. In a library made to pick up alpha chains, this beta chain is a stray read with a size that means little. V and J are TRBV7-2 and TRBJ2-5, with unresolved D. V was trimmed by 5 bases and J by 5 bases, leaving 12 bases between them. From germline, CDR1 is SGHTA and CDR2 FQGNSA. The CDR3 covers 13 residues. The CDR3 reads CASSPPGVETQYF. The CDR3 region has the DNA TGTGCCAGCAGCCCACCTGGGGTTGAGACCCAGTACTTC.